The 31 T cell receptor beta chains reported below all come from one sample, sequenced in a study of blood T cell repertoires in COVID-19. The assay was immunoSEQ multiplex PCR, and TCRdb's table has in-frame clones only and misses some. This table holds some 240,000 clones, nearly 90% found once. The sequenced sample consisted of peripheral blood. The receptor set was obtained from an older woman with COVID-19, enrolled during active disease.

The chain recombines TRBV6-1 with TRBJ1-1, with D perhaps matching TRBD1 (5 bases). Germline V CDR1 and CDR2: MNHNS, SASEGT. V was pared by 1 base and J by 4 bases, with 10 bases between. CDR3 length equals 14 residues. DNA of the CDR3: TGTGCCAGCAGTGAAGTTTGGGGGGGCACTGAAGCTTTCTTT. Amino acids: CASSEVWGGTEAFF.

There are a few counts of this clone. The genes are TRBV18 and TRBJ2-7; tentatively, D is TRBD1 (7 bases). Trimming pared 1 base from V and 3 bases from J, leaving 16 bases between. Per germline, CDR1 KGHSH and CDR2 LQKENI. The CDR3 sequence is 16 residues long. The CDR3 loop is CASSPLGTEGGYEQYF. In DNA, the CDR3 is TGTGCCAGCTCACCACTGGGGACAGAGGGGGGCTACGAGCAGTACTTC.

The chain couples TRBV9 to TRBJ2-5; D remains unclear. There are 15 residues in the CDR3. The V end was cut by 3 bases, the J end by 1 base, with 13 bases between. Germline V gene sequence: CDR1 SGDLS, CDR2 YYNGEE. The CDR3 here is CASSAQLPIQETQYF. CDR3 nucleotide sequence: TGTGCCAGCAGCGCCCAACTACCGATCCAAGAGACCCAGTACTTC.

Turning to this clone: As the CDR3 is not closed by the conserved phenylalanine or tryptophan, this likely results from a read error. The DNA is omitted, as the CDR3 cannot be located on it reliably, and the CDR3 follows TCRdb's listing. The chain uses TRBV3-1 (or the pseudogene TRBV3-2) and TRBJ1-2; the D call of TRBD1 is as the table states it, not checked on the DNA. 15 amino acids form the CDR3, both terminal residues included. The V gene's germline CDR1 is LGHDT and CDR2 YNNKEL (reference sequence). This chain's CDR3 is CASSQDLQGTGTQLV.

This chain links TRBV7-8 with TRBJ1-1; a possible D gene is TRBD1 (6 bases). V lost 6 bases and J 7 bases, leaving 18 bases between the germline ends. Germline assignment: CDR1 SGHVS and CDR2 FQNEAQ. The CDR3 is 14 residues long. The CDR3 sequence is CASRPGGGGDEAFF. DNA of the CDR3: TGTGCCAGCAGGCCCGGAGGGGGGGGTGATGAAGCTTTCTTT.

The chain has TRBV7-2 and TRBJ2-1; the match to TRBD2 covers 11 bases. The V segment lost 5 bases and the J segment 7 bases; nucleotides outside the gene matches: 7. The CDR3 contains 15 residues. Germline CDR1 and CDR2: SGHTA and FQGNSA. CDR3 protein: CASSELAGERNEQFF. CDR3 DNA: TGTGCCAGCAGCGAACTAGCGGGGGAAAGAAATGAGCAGTTCTTC. The full variable domain, rest sourced from reference TRBV7-2 and TRBJ2-1, is GAGVSQSPSNKVTEKGKDVELRCDPISGHTALYWYRQSLGQGLEFLIYFQGNSAPDKSGLPSDRFSAERTGGSVSTLTIQRTQQEDSAVYLCASSELAGERNEQFFGPGTRLTVL.

The CDR3 sequence is CASSPRTSADIQYF. The CDR3 nucleotides are TGTGCCAGCAGTCCCCGGACTAGCGCTGACATTCAGTACTTC. The chain links TRBV27 to TRBJ2-4, with 9 bases aligning to TRBD2. V shed 5 bases, J shed 8 bases, and the junction held 7 bases outside the gene matches. Germline V lookup: CDR1 MNHEY, CDR2 SMNVEV (reference sequence). CDR3 length: 14 amino acids.

Details on this clone: This sample also contains other DNA sequences that code for the same CDR3. The V gene is TRBV5-1, the J gene TRBJ1-5; TRBD1 matches 7 bases. With V trimmed by 0 bases and J by 2 bases, 5 bases remained unmatched. Germline V gene lookup returns CDR1 SGHRS and CDR2 YFSETQ. CDR3 length equals 16 residues. The CDR3 sequence is CASSLGDREGNQPQHF. CDR3 sequence (DNA): TGCGCCAGCAGCTTGGGTGACAGGGAGGGCAATCAGCCCCAGCATTTT.

The genes are TRBV7-2 and TRBJ1-3, with a weak D call TRBD1 (6 bases). Per germline, CDR1 SGHTA and CDR2 FQGNSA. V was shortened by 5 bases and J by 7 bases, with 15 bases between the two germline ends. This CDR3 has 14 residues. This chain's CDR3 is CASSRGAPGNTIYF. In DNA, the CDR3 is TGTGCCAGCAGCCGGGGGGCCCCGGGGAACACCATATATTTT.

Only a few counts were recorded for this clone. The rearrangement links TRBV7-2 to TRBJ1-5; D gene unclear. The germline V gene encodes CDR1 SGHTA and CDR2 FQGNSA. The V gene lost 3 bases and the J gene lost 3 bases, with 6 bases spanning the gap. The CDR3 totals 13 residues. CDR3 in amino acids: CASSFAFNQPQHF. CDR3 bases: TGTGCCAGCAGCTTCGCGTTCAATCAGCCCCAGCATTTT.

J is TRBJ2-3 and V is TRBV24-1, with 9 bases identical to TRBD1. Germline V gene lookup returns CDR1 KGHDR and CDR2 SFDVKD. The CDR3 contains 17 residues. J lost 2 bases, V lost 4 bases, and 9 bases had no gene match. The chain's CDR3 is CATSELDRGGFTDTQYF. In DNA, the CDR3 is TGTGCCACCAGTGAATTGGACAGGGGAGGATTCACAGATACGCAGTATTTT.

The rearrangement joins TRBV7-2 to TRBJ2-3, with D maybe TRBD1 (6 bases). Per germline, CDR1 SGHTA and CDR2 FQGNSA. The ends were cut back, 7 bases at V and 6 bases at J, with 14 bases in the middle. The CDR3 is 13 amino acids. In nucleotides, the CDR3 is TGTGCCAGCAACGCGTGGGGGCTGGATACGCAGTATTTT. Encoded protein: CASNAWGLDTQYF.

This clone was seen only once. The chain combines TRBV27 with TRBJ1-6; D perhaps matches TRBD1 (6 bases). The CDR3 is 14 amino acids. Trimming stripped 3 bases from V and 9 bases from J, with 12 bases between. Germline CDR1 is MNHEY and CDR2 is SMNVEV (reference sequence). The CDR3: CASSLRQGSSPLHF. DNA for the CDR3: TGTGCCAGCAGTTTGCGGCAGGGGTCTTCACCCCTCCACTTT.

The gene calls are TRBV7-9 and TRBJ2-2; possible D gene TRBD2, 5 bases. Trimming removed 1 base from V and 0 bases from J, with 6 bases in between. This CDR3 contains 15 residues. Germline CDR1 is SEHNR and CDR2 is FQNEAQ (reference sequence). The CDR3 here is CASSLGLTNTGELFF. DNA of the CDR3: TGTGCCAGCAGCTTAGGACTAACGAACACCGGGGAGCTGTTTTTT.

The chain joins TRBV7-3 to TRBJ2-7, with 9 positions matching TRBD2. The CDR3 has 15 residues. Germline V gene data show CDR1 as SGHTA and CDR2 as FQGTGA. Trimming at V came to 6 bases and at J to 0 bases, leaving 6 bases not matched to a gene. CDR3 in DNA: TGTGCCAGCAGGGATAGCGGGGGCCTCTCCTACGAGCAGTACTTC. Its protein product is CASRDSGGLSYEQYF.

The chain uses TRBV7-9 and TRBJ2-3; TRBD2 agrees at 8 bases. CDR3 length: 15 residues. CDR1 is SEHNR, CDR2 FQNEAQ, per germline (reference sequence). With V trimmed by 5 bases and J by 5 bases, 9 bases remained unmatched. CDR3 bases: TGTGCCAGCAGCCCTGCGGTAGCGGGGAGAGATACGCAGTATTTT. This sequence encodes CASSPAVAGRDTQYF.

V usage is TRBV3-1 (or the pseudogene TRBV3-2) and J usage is TRBJ2-1, with D maybe TRBD2 (6 bases). Deletions cut 4 bases from V and 8 bases from J, with 15 bases between. This CDR3 is built from 14 residues. Germline V CDR1 and CDR2: LGHDT, YNNKEL (reference sequence). The CDR3 sequence: CASSPRLGWDEQFF. CDR3 nucleotide sequence: TGTGCCAGCAGCCCCAGACTAGGGTGGGATGAGCAGTTCTTC.

A single count supports this clone. The chain uses TRBV5-1 and TRBJ2-7, with TRBD2 matching over 8 bases. The CDR3 consists of 12 residues. Germline values: CDR1 SGHRS, CDR2 YFSETQ. The V and J ends lost 6 bases and 7 bases, in that order; junction bases with no gene match: 6. CDR3 sequence reads: CASTDPGGEQYF. The DNA for the CDR3 is TGCGCCAGCACGGACCCGGGAGGGGAGCAGTACTTC.

V is TRBV19 and J is TRBJ1-2; D gene ambiguous. CDR1 and CDR2 from the germline V gene are LNHDA and SQIVND (reference sequence). V lost 4 bases and J lost 0, with 27 bases in between. This CDR3 region has 20 residues. CDR3 DNA sequence: TGTGCCAGTAGTACTTCACAGATCCTTGTTAGTAGTAAGACTAACTATGGCTACACCTTC. Encoded protein: CASSTSQILVSSKTNYGYTF.

This rearrangement joins TRBV3-1 (or the pseudogene TRBV3-2) to TRBJ2-3, with no clear D. Per the germline V gene, CDR1 is LGHDT and CDR2 is YNNKEL (reference sequence). V was cut by 0 bases and J by 5 bases, with 15 bases left in between. The CDR3 runs 16 residues. CDR3 coding DNA: TGTGCCAGCAGCCAAGATATGGTGGGCCCCAGAGATACGCAGTATTTT. Translated: CASSQDMVGPRDTQYF.

The chain carries TRBV19 and TRBJ1-1; D might be TRBD1 (5 bases). V was clipped by 3 bases and J by 8 bases, with 22 bases between them. The CDR3 loop spans 16 amino acids. Per the germline V gene, CDR1 is LNHDA and CDR2 is SQIVND (reference sequence). This CDR3 reads CASSIGPGRADIEAFF. The CDR3 coding sequence is TGTGCCAGTAGTATTGGCCCGGGCAGGGCGGATATAGAAGCTTTCTTT.

The J gene is TRBJ1-5, the V gene TRBV7-9; 9 bases align to TRBD1. This CDR3 spans 16 amino acids. Per the germline V gene, CDR1 is SEHNR and CDR2 is FQNEAQ (reference sequence). After removal of 7 bases from V and 6 bases from J, the junction contained 13 bases not matched to a gene. CDR3 nucleotide sequence: TGTGCCAGCACCCAGACAGGGGGAGGGGTTTTTCAGCCCCAGCATTTT. Amino acid sequence: CASTQTGGGVFQPQHF.

The V gene is TRBV19, the J gene TRBJ1-5; 9 bases match TRBD1. CDR3 length: 14 residues. V lost 4 bases, J lost 4 bases, and 2 bases stayed unmatched. Germline V gene sequence: CDR1 LNHDA, CDR2 SQIVND (reference sequence). The CDR3 here is CASSRTGDNQPQHF. The CDR3 DNA reads as TGTGCCAGTAGTAGGACAGGGGATAATCAGCCCCAGCATTTT.

CDR3 sequence: CASSQRGRNNEKLFF. The CDR3 bases are TGTGCCAGCAGCCAACGGGGTCGGAATAATGAAAAACTGTTTTTT. The V and J genes are TRBV7-2 and TRBJ1-4; D ambiguous. Germline lookup yields CDR1 SGHTA and CDR2 FQGNSA. This CDR3 is built from 15 residues. Trimming shortened V by 5 bases and J by 4 bases, and 14 bases separated the two germline ends.

The J gene is TRBJ1-1, the V gene TRBV7-2, with 11 nucleotides matching TRBD1. V trimming: 3 bases; J trimming: 4 bases; junction bases outside the gene matches: 7. CDR1 and CDR2 from the germline V gene are SGHTA and FQGNSA. There are 16 residues in the CDR3. CDR3 region: CASSFSTGTGGTEAFF. CDR3 sequence (DNA): TGTGCCAGCAGCTTCTCAACCGGGACAGGGGGCACTGAAGCTTTCTTT. The whole variable domain, filled in from reference TRBV7-2 and TRBJ1-1, reads GAGVSQSPSNKVTEKGKDVELRCDPISGHTALYWYRQSLGQGLEFLIYFQGNSAPDKSGLPSDRFSAERTGGSVSTLTIQRTQQEDSAVYLCASSFSTGTGGTEAFFGQGTRLTVV.

The chain couples TRBV30 to TRBJ1-1; tentative D call: TRBD1 (5 bases). Germline V gene data show CDR1 as GTSNPN and CDR2 as SVGIG (reference sequence). V was clipped by 3 bases and J by 0 bases, with 11 bases between them. There are 14 residues in the CDR3. CDR3 protein: CAWRPLTVNTEAFF. The CDR3 coding sequence is TGTGCCTGGAGACCCTTGACAGTGAACACTGAAGCTTTCTTT.

The count of this clone is one. J is TRBJ2-3 and V is TRBV2; tentative D call: TRBD2 (5 bases). CDR1 is SNHLY, CDR2 FYNNEI, per germline. The CDR3 contains 13 residues. Trimming cost V 6 bases and J 13 bases, with 20 bases left between them. In nucleotides, the CDR3 is TGTGCCAGCAGCTCCCTCGACCCCGGGGTGGAGTATTTT. This encodes CASSSLDPGVEYF.

This rearrangement joins TRBV4-3 to TRBJ2-1; 7 bases agree with TRBD2. The CDR3 has 16 amino acids. J gave up 4 bases and V 0 bases, and 6 bases lay outside the gene matches. Per the germline V gene, CDR1 is LGHNA and CDR2 is YSLEER. CDR3 protein: CASSQESGAYYNEQFF. As DNA, the CDR3 is TGCGCCAGCAGCCAAGAGAGCGGGGCCTATTACAATGAGCAGTTCTTC.

The chain is built from TRBV25-1 and TRBJ1-6, with unresolved D. Germline values: CDR1 MGHDK, CDR2 SYGVNS. Trimming shortened V by 3 bases and J by 14 bases, and 5 bases separated the two germline ends. The CDR3 covers 10 residues. The CDR3 reads CASSDVSLHF. Written as DNA, the CDR3 is TGTGCCAGCAGTGATGTATCCCTCCACTTT.

V gene TRBV4-1 combines with J gene TRBJ2-7; the match to TRBD2 covers 8 bases. The CDR3 is 15 amino acids. Germline CDR1 is MGHRA and CDR2 is YSYEKL. With V trimmed by 4 bases and J by 4 bases, 9 bases remained unmatched. As DNA, the CDR3 is TGCGCCAGCAGCCTTCCGGGACTAGGAGCTTACGAGCAGTACTTC. Encoded protein: CASSLPGLGAYEQYF.

The chain couples TRBV9 to TRBJ2-5; 9 bases match TRBD2. V lost 0 bases to trimming and J lost 7 bases; unmatched junction nucleotides: 7. The CDR3 length is 15 residues. The germline V gene has CDR1 SGDLS and CDR2 YYNGEE. The CDR3 coding sequence is TGTGCCAGCAGCGTAGCCCCGGAGACTAGCGGGACCCAGTACTTC. Translation: CASSVAPETSGTQYF.